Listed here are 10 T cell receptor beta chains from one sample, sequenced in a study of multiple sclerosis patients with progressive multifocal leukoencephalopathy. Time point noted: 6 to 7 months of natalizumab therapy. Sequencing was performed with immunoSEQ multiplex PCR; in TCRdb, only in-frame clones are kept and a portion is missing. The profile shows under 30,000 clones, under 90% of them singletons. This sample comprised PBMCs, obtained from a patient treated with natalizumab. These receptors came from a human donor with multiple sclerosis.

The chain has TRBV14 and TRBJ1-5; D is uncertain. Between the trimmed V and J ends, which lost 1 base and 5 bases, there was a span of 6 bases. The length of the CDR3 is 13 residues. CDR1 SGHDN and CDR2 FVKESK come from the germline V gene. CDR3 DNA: TGTGCCAGCAGCCAAGGTCTGGATCAGCCCCAGCATTTT. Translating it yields CASSQGLDQPQHF.

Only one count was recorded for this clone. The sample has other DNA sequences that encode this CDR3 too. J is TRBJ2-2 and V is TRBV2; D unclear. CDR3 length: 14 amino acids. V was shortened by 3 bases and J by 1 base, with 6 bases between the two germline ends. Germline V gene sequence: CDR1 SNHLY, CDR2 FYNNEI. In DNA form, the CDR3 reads TGTGCCAGCAGTGAGGGTTGGAACACCGGGGAGCTGTTTTTT. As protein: CASSEGWNTGELFF.

Here the CDR3 DNA reads TGTGCCAGCGTCCTTCCGGGACAGGGGTCCTACGAGCAGTACTTC. Encoded protein: CASVLPGQGSYEQYF. This chain joins TRBV5-8 and TRBJ2-7; 10 positions agree with TRBD1. From germline, CDR1 is SGHTS and CDR2 YDEGEE. V was clipped by 7 bases and J by 1 base; unmatched bases: 8. There are 15 residues in the CDR3.

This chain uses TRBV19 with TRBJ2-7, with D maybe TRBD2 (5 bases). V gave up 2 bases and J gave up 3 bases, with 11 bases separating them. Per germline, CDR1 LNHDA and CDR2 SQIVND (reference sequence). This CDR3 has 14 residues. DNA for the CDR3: TGTGCCAGTAGTATAAGTTACGGGATCTACGAGCAGTACTTC. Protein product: CASSISYGIYEQYF.

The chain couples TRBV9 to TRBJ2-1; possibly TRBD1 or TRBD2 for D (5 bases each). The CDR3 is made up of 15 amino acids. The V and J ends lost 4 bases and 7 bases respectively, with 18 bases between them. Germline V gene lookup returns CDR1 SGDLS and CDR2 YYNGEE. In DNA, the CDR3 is TGTGCCAGCAGCCCGACAGAGAGGGTTTCGAATGAGCAGTTCTTC. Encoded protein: CASSPTERVSNEQFF.

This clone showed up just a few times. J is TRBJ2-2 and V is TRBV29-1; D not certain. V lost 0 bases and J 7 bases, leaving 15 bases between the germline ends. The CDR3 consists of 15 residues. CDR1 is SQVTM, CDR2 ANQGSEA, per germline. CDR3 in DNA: TGCAGCGTTGAAGAGCCCCCCTCGGTGGGCGGGGAGCTGTTTTTT. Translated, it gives CSVEEPPSVGGELFF.

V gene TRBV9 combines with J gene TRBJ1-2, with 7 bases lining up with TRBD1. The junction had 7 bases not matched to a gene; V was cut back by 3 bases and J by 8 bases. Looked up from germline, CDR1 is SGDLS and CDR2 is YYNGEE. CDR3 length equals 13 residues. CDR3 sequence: CASSAQGIGGYTF. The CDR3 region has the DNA TGTGCCAGCAGCGCACAGGGGATTGGGGGCTACACCTTC.

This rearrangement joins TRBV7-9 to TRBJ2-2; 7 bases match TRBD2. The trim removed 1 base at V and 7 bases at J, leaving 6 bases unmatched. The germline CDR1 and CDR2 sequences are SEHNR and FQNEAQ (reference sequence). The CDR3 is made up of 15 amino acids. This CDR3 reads CASSLGRERDGELFF. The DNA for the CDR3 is TGTGCCAGCAGCTTAGGACGGGAGCGGGACGGGGAGCTGTTTTTT.

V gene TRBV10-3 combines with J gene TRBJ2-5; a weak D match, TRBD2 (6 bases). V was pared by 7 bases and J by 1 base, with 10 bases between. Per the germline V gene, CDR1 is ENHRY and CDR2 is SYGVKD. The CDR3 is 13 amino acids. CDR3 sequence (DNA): TGTGCCATCAAGTCGGGACTCCAAGAGACCCAGTACTTC. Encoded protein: CAIKSGLQETQYF.

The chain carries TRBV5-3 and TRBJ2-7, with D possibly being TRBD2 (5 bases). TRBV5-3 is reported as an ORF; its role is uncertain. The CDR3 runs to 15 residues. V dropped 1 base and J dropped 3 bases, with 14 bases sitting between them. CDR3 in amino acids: CARSLKAVWVYEQYF. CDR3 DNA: TGTGCCAGAAGCTTGAAAGCGGTATGGGTCTACGAGCAGTACTTC.